The clone carrying this TCR beta chain was seen just once. These data belong to a study of shared clonotypes between healthy human individuals. The method was immunoSEQ multiplex PCR; TCRdb's version includes in-frame clones alone and lacks a portion of them. The table includes about 2.3 million clones, roughly 92% detected once. The clonotype comes from a man aged 18-30 years in good health. Some clones in this sample may be carry-over from other donors' samples. The sequenced sample was naive CD4+ T cells from PBMCs. Subset reported: CD45RA+ positively selected.

In DNA form, the CDR3 reads TGTGCCAGTAGTCCGCGGTCGTATCCCTACTTCAATCAGCCCCAGCATTTT. This translates into CASSPRSYPYFNQPQHF. The V gene is TRBV19, the J gene TRBJ1-5; D is undetermined. The V end lost 5 bases, the J end lost 3 bases, and 20 bases lay between the germline ends. The CDR3 spans 17 residues. Germline loops: CDR1 LNHDA, CDR2 SQIVND (reference sequence).